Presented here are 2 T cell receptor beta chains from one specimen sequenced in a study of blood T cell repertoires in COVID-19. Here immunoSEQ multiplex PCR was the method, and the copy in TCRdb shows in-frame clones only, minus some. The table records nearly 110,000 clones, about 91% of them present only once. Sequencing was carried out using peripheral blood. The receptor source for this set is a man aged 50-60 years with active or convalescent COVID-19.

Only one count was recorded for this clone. The CDR3 DNA reads TGTGCTAGTGGTTTGCCCCGTTGGGGGCGGAGGACTGAAGCTTTCTTT. It specifies CASGLPRWGRRTEAFF. The chain is built from TRBV12-5 and TRBJ1-1; D possibly corresponds to TRBD1 (6 bases). Germline V gives CDR1 LGHNT, CDR2 FRNRAP. V was shortened by 2 bases and J by 5 bases, with 18 bases between the two germline ends. This CDR3 contains 16 residues. Drawing the rest from reference TRBV12-5 and TRBJ1-1, the complete variable domain is DARVTQTPRHKVTEMGQEVTMRCQPILGHNTVFWYRQTMMQGLELLAYFRNRAPLDDSGMPKDRFSAEMPDATLATLKIQPSEPRDSAVYFCASGLPRWGRRTEAFFGQGTRLTVV.

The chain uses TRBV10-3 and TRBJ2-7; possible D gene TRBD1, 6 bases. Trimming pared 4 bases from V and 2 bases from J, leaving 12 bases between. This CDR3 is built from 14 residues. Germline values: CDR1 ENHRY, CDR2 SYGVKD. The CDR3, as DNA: TGTGCCATCAGTGTAACGGACAGCGCCTACGAGCAGTACTTC. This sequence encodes CAISVTDSAYEQYF.